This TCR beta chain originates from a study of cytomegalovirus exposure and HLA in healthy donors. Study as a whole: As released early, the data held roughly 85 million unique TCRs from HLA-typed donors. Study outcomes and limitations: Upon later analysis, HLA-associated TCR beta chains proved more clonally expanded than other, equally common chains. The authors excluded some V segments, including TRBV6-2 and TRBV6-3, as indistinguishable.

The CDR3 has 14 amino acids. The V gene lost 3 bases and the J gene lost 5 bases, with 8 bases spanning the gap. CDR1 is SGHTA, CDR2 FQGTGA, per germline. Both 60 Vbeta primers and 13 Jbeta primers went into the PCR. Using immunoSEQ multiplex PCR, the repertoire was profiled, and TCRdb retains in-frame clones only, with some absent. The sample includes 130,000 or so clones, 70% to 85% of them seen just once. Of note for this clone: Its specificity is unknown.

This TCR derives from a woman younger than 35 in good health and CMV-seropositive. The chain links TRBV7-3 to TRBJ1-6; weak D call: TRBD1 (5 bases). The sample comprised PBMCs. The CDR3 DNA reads TGTGCCAGCAGCTTCGGGGGAAATAATTCACCCCTCCACTTT. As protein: CASSFGGNNSPLHF.